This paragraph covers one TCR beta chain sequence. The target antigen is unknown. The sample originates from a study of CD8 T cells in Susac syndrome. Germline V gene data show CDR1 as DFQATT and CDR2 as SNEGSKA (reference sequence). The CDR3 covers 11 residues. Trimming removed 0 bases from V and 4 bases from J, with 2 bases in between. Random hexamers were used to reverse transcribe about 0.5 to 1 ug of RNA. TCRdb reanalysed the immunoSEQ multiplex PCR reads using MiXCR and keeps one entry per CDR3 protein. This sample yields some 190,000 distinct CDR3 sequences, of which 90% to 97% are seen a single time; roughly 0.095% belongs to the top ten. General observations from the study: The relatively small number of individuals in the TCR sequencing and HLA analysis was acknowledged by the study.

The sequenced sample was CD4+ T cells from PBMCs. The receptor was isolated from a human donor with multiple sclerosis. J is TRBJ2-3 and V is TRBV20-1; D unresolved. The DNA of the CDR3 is TGCAGTGCTAGAGATGCAGATACGCAGTATTTT. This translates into CSARDADTQYF.